A selection of T cell receptor beta chains follows, all from one sample in a study of T cells in Graves' hyperthyroidism and ophthalmopathy. TCRdb independently ran MiXCR on the multiplex PCR reads; one entry per CDR3 protein. The profile shows 300,000 to 500,000 distinct CDR3 sequences, 11% to 15% of them singletons. Sample: blood. The receptors shown here come from a middle-aged man with Graves' ophthalmopathy. CDR3s include the opening cysteine and the closing phenylalanine or tryptophan. Fields, in order: J gene, CDR3 length, clone size, V gene, D gene, CDR3 DNA, CDR3 protein. D genes are given only for firm matches. Clone size is stated in some rows and not others, as once, few, many or a class when expanded.

j_call: TRBJ2-1; cdr3_length: 16; clone_size: .; v_call: TRBV5-8; d_call: TRBD2; cdr3_nt: TGTGCCAGCAGCCAGGCGGGACTAGCGGTAGTAAATGAGCAGTTCTTC; cdr3_aa: CASSQAGLAVVNEQFF
j_call: TRBJ2-5; cdr3_length: 15; clone_size: many; v_call: TRBV11-2; d_call: .; cdr3_nt: TGTGCCAGCAGCTTAGATCGCGGCAGCCAAGAGACCCAGTACTTC; cdr3_aa: CASSLDRGSQETQYF
j_call: TRBJ2-3; cdr3_length: 11; clone_size: .; v_call: TRBV10-3; d_call: .; cdr3_nt: TGTGCCATCAGAAACACAGATACGCAGTATTTT; cdr3_aa: CAIRNTDTQYF
j_call: TRBJ2-6; cdr3_length: 17; clone_size: .; v_call: TRBV7-9; d_call: TRBD1; cdr3_nt: TGTGCCAGCAGCTTGACGACAGGGTGGTCTGGGGCCAACGTCCTGACTTTC; cdr3_aa: CASSLTTGWSGANVLTF
j_call: TRBJ2-2; cdr3_length: 18; clone_size: .; v_call: TRBV7-9; d_call: TRBD2; cdr3_nt: TGTGCCAGCAGCCACTCAGTGACTAGCGGAACAAACACCGGGGAGCTGTTTTTT; cdr3_aa: CASSHSVTSGTNTGELFF
j_call: TRBJ2-2; cdr3_length: 15; clone_size: few; v_call: TRBV12-5; d_call: .; cdr3_nt: TGTGCTAGTGGTACACCTCTAACCCCAACCGGGGAGCTGTTTTTT; cdr3_aa: CASGTPLTPTGELFF
j_call: TRBJ2-2; cdr3_length: 17; clone_size: .; v_call: TRBV3-1; d_call: TRBD2; cdr3_nt: TGTGCCAGCAGCCAAGATCGGCTAGCGGGGGCGGGCGGGGAGCTGTTTTTT; cdr3_aa: CASSQDRLAGAGGELFF
j_call: TRBJ2-1; cdr3_length: 14; clone_size: many; v_call: TRBV6-1; d_call: TRBD1; cdr3_nt: TGTGCCAGCAGGCCGGACAGGGGTTACAATGAGCAGTTCTTC; cdr3_aa: CASRPDRGYNEQFF
j_call: TRBJ2-7; cdr3_length: 12; clone_size: many; v_call: TRBV2; d_call: .; cdr3_nt: TGTGCCAGCGGGGCAGGAAACGACGAGCAGTACTTC; cdr3_aa: CASGAGNDEQYF
j_call: TRBJ2-4; cdr3_length: 15; clone_size: .; v_call: TRBV7-2; d_call: TRBD2; cdr3_nt: TGTGCCAGCAGCTTACTGTCGACGGGAGGCGGCATTCAGTACTTC; cdr3_aa: CASSLLSTGGGIQYF
j_call: TRBJ2-5; cdr3_length: 13; clone_size: .; v_call: TRBV18; d_call: .; cdr3_nt: TGTGCCAGCTCGGACGGGGGGCTGGAGACCCAGTACTTC; cdr3_aa: CASSDGGLETQYF